The clone carrying this T cell receptor beta chain has just one count. The sample is drawn from a study of T cell responses to AZD1222 COVID-19 vaccine. Measured with immunoSEQ multiplex PCR; TCRdb has only the in-frame clones, and not every one. The sample has tens of thousands of clones, 70% to 90% seen once. Germline V CDR1 and CDR2: SGHDT, YYEEEE. Trimming pared 6 bases from V and 2 bases from J, leaving 12 bases between. The CDR3 consists of 14 residues. Material: peripheral blood, obtained 28 days after the second AZD1222 dose. The receptor was isolated from an adult who received the AZD1222 COVID-19 vaccine. The chain joins TRBV5-6 to TRBJ1-3; TRBD1 might be the D (5 bases). CDR3 residues: CASTRQFTGNTIYF. The DNA for the CDR3 is TGTGCCAGCACCCGACAGTTCACTGGAAACACCATATATTTT.